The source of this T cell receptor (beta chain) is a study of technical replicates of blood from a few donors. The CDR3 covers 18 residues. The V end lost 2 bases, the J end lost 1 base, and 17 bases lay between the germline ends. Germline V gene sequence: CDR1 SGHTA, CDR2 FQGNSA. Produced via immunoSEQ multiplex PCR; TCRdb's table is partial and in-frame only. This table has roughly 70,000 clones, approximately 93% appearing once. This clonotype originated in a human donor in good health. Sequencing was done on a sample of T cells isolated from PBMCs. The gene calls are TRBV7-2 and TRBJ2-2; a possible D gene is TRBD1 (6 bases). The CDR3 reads CASSLRGVGGGNTGELFF. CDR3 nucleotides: TGTGCCAGCAGCTTACGTGGGGTAGGGGGTGGGAACACCGGGGAGCTGTTTTTT.